This T cell receptor beta chain was documented in a study of T-cell reconstitution after alpha-beta-depleted transplantation in children. Unique molecular identifiers featured in how the TCRbeta library was prepared. One entry per CDR3 protein, called by TCRdb with MiXCR from the PCR reads. Among 640,000 or so distinct CDR3 sequences listed, about 15% were seen once. This clonotype was seen at least ten times. This TCR was sampled from a human donor who donated a stem cell graft to a child with acute myeloid leukemia. This specimen consisted of PBMCs from the stem cell graft donor, obtained from the stem cell graft.

DNA for the CDR3: TGCGCCAGCAGTGGGGGGACTAGCGGGCGGGGAGAGCAGTACGTC. It codes for CASSGGTSGRGEQYV. This sequence joins TRBV10-2 and TRBJ2-7; TRBD2 aligns across 12 bases. CDR1 and CDR2 from the germline V gene are WSHSY and SAAADI. CDR3 length: 15 amino acids. V lost 4 bases, J lost 7 bases, and 8 bases stayed unmatched.